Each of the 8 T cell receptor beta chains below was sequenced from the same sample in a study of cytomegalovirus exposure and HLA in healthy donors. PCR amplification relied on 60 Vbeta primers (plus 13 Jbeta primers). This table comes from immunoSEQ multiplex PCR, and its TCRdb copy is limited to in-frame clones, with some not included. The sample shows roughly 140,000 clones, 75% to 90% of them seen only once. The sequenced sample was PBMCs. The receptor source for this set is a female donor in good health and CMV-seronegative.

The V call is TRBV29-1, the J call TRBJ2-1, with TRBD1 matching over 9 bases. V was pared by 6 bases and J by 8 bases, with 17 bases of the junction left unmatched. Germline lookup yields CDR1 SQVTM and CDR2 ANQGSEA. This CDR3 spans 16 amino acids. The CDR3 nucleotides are TGCAGCGTCCAGGACAGGGGCTTTGCGGGGTGGTATGAGCAGTTCTTC. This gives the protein CSVQDRGFAGWYEQFF.

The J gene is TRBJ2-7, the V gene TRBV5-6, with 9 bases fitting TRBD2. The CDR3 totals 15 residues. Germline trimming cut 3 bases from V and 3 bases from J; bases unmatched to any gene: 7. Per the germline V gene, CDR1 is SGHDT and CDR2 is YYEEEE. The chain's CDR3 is CASSSPRTSVYEQYF. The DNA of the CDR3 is TGTGCCAGCAGCTCCCCCAGGACTAGCGTCTACGAGCAGTACTTC. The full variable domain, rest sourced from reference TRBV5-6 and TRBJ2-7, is DAGVTQSPTHLIKTRGQQVTLRCSPKSGHDTVSWYQQALGQGPQFIFQYYEEEERQRGNFPDRFSGHQFPNYSSELNVNALLLGDSALYLCASSSPRTSVYEQYFGPGTRLTVT.

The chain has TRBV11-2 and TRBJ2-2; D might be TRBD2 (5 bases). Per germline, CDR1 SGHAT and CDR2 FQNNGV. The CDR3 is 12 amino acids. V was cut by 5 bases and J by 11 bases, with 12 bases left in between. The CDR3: CASSAGVGELFF. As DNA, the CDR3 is TGTGCCAGCAGCGCCGGGGTGGGAGAGCTGTTTTTT.

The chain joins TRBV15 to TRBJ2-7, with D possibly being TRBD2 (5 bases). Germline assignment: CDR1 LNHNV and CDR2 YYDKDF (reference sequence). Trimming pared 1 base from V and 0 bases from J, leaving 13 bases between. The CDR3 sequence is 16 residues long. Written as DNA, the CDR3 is TGTGCCACCAGCAGAGCGGAGGTCAGGTACTCCTACGAGCAGTACTTC. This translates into CATSRAEVRYSYEQYF.

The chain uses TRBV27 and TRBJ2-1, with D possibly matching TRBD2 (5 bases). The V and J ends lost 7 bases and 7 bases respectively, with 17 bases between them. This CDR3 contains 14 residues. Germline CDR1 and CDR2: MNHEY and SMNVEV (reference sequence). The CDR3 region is CASTPRQLGNEQFF. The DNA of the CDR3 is TGTGCCAGCACCCCACGGCAACTAGGTAATGAGCAGTTCTTC.

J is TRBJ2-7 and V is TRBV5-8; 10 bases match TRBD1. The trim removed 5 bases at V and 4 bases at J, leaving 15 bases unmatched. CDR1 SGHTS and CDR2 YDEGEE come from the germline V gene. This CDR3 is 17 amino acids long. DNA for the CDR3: TGTGCCAGCAGGGACAGGGGGTTCATGTATATTAGTTACGAGCAGTACTTC. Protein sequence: CASRDRGFMYISYEQYF. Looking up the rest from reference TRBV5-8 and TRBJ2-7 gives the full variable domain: EAGVTQSPTHLIKTRGQQATLRCSPISGHTSVYWYQQALGLGLQFLLWYDEGEERNRGNFPPRFSGRQFPNYSSELNVNALELEDSALYLCASRDRGFMYISYEQYFGPGTRLTVT.

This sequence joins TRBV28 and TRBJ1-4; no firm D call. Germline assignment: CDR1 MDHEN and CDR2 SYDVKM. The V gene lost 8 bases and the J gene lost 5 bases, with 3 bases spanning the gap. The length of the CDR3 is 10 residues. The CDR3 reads CASLNEKLFF. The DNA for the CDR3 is TGTGCCAGCCTGAATGAAAAACTGTTTTTT. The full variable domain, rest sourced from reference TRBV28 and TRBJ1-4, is DVKVTQSSRYLVKRTGEKVFLECVQDMDHENMFWYRQDPGLGLRLIYFSYDVKMKEKGDIPEGYSVSREKKERFSLILESASTNQTSMYLCASLNEKLFFGSGTQLSVL.

CDR3 DNA sequence: TGTGCCAGCAGTGATGGGGGGACTAGGAGGCCCGGGGAGCTGTTTTTT. Its protein product is CASSDGGTRRPGELFF. V gene TRBV2 combines with J gene TRBJ2-2, with TRBD2 matching over 8 bases. Germline CDR1 is SNHLY and CDR2 is FYNNEI. This CDR3 has 16 amino acids. V was clipped by 3 bases and J by 6 bases; unmatched bases: 9.